The rows below give T cell receptor beta chains drawn from one sample of a study of cytomegalovirus exposure and HLA in healthy donors. Libraries were prepared by immunoSEQ multiplex PCR; TCRdb keeps only in-frame clonotypes and omits some of them. The sample records around 140,000 clones, 70% to 90% being singletons. Sequencing was done on a sample of PBMCs. The receptors here all came from a middle-aged man in good health and CMV-seronegative. Both conserved end residues are part of each CDR3. D genes are given only for firm matches. Rows give clone size only sometimes, using once, few, many, or a class for an expanded clone.

D	V	size	J	length	DNA	CDR3
-	TRBV27	-	TRBJ2-3	14	TGTGCCAGCAGTTTGTCAGGTAGACCAGATACGCAGTATTTT	CASSLSGRPDTQYF
TRBD1	TRBV19	-	TRBJ2-1	15	TGTGCCAGTAGACCCGACAGGGGGTCCTACAATGAGCAGTTCTTC	CASRPDRGSYNEQFF
-	TRBV19	-	TRBJ2-5	13	TGTGCCAGTAGTCAGGTTCTGTTAGAGACCCAGTACTTC	CASSQVLLETQYF
-	TRBV7-5	-	TRBJ1-6	14	TGTGCCAGAAGCTTCGGCCTCGGAGGTTCACCCCTCCACTTT	CARSFGLGGSPLHF
TRBD2	TRBV7-9	-	TRBJ2-7	15	TGTACCAGCAGCTCACCGCCTAGCGGGAGGTACGAGCAGTACTTC	CTSSSPPSGRYEQYF
TRBD1	TRBV4-3	-	TRBJ1-6	16	TGCGCCAGCAGCCAAGAGGGACAGGTATATAATTCACCCCTCCACTTT	CASSQEGQVYNSPLHF
TRBD2	TRBV7-2	-	TRBJ2-1	16	TGTGCCAGCAGCTTAGCAGGACGCGGGACTAACAATGAGCAGTTCTTC	CASSLAGRGTNNEQFF
-	TRBV6-5	-	TRBJ1-1	14	TGTGCCAGCAGTTACAGTTCAGAGAACACTGAAGCTTTCTTT	CASSYSSENTEAFF
-	TRBV4-3	-	TRBJ2-5	15	TGCGCCAGCAGCCAAGATCTAGGTCTTCAAGAGACCCAGTACTTC	CASSQDLGLQETQYF
-	TRBV4-1	-	TRBJ1-2	16	-	CASSHPDTFGLYGYTF
TRBD2	TRBV7-2	-	TRBJ2-7	16	TGTGCCAGCAGCTCCTCTAGCGGGTATAGCTCCTACGAGCAGTACTTC	CASSSSSGYSSYEQYF
TRBD1	TRBV6-6	-	TRBJ1-1	16	TGTGCCAGCAGTTACTGGCTCAGGGGGGAGGACACTGAAGCTTTCTTT	CASSYWLRGEDTEAFF
-	TRBV6-5	once	TRBJ2-2	16	TGTGCCAGCAGTTCTCCCGGGAACCCGAACACCGGGGAGCTGTTTTTT	CASSSPGNPNTGELFF
-	TRBV13	once	TRBJ2-3	16	TGTGCCAGCAGCTTAGTTGCCGCGGACAACACAGATACGCAGTATTTT	CASSLVAADNTDTQYF
TRBD1	TRBV7-2	few	TRBJ2-3	17	TGTGCCAGCAGCTTAGCCCGGACAGGGGTGTGGACAGATACGCAGTATTTT	CASSLARTGVWTDTQYF
-	TRBV15	-	TRBJ2-5	13	TGTGCCACCAGCTCTAGGACAGTAGAGACCCAGTACTTC	CATSSRTVETQYF
-	TRBV6-5	few	TRBJ2-7	12	TGTGCCAGCAGTTTTACTGGCTACGAGCAGTACTTC	CASSFTGYEQYF
-	TRBV5-4	once	TRBJ1-1	16	TGTGCCAGCAGCTCCGGACAGTCTCAAATGAACACTGAAGCTTTCTTT	CASSSGQSQMNTEAFF
-	TRBV7-9	-	TRBJ1-4	14	TGTGCCAGCTCCGAGGGTTTCTCTAACGAAAAACTGTTTTTT	CASSEGFSNEKLFF
TRBD1	TRBV6-7	-	TRBJ1-5	17	TGTGCCAGCAGTTACTCGGAGGGGGCGGTGGGCAATCAGCCCCAGCATTTT	CASSYSEGAVGNQPQHF
-	TRBV19	once	TRBJ2-7	14	TGTGCCAGTAGTGCGCCGGGATCCACTTACGAGCAGTACTTC	CASSAPGSTYEQYF
-	TRBV5-1	-	TRBJ2-2	15	TGCGCCAGCAGCTTGACGAGATCCCACGGCGGGGAGCTGTTTTTT	CASSLTRSHGGELFF
-	TRBV5-6	-	TRBJ1-5	12	TGTGCCAGCAGCTTGGTGGGCCAGCCCCAGCATTTT	CASSLVGQPQHF
TRBD1	TRBV13	once	TRBJ1-1	19	TGTGCCAGCAGCACCGCCGCCGGGACAGGGCCTTACACGAACACTGAAGCTTTCTTT	CASSTAAGTGPYTNTEAFF
TRBD1	TRBV5-1	-	TRBJ2-5	13	TGCGCCAGCAGCCCTAGGACAGGGAAGACCCAGTACTTC	CASSPRTGKTQYF
TRBD1	TRBV7-9	-	TRBJ2-5	19	TGTGCCAGCAGCTTGAATCGGGGAGGGGGACAGGGGGGCTCAGAGACCCAGTACTTC	CASSLNRGGGQGGSETQYF
-	TRBV11-2	few	TRBJ1-5	16	TGTGCCAGCAGCCCGGGCAAGGGGTATGGCAATCAGCCCCAGCATTTT	CASSPGKGYGNQPQHF
-	TRBV9	-	TRBJ1-4	13	TGTGCCAGCAGCGTCCAGATAAATGAAAAACTGTTTTTT	CASSVQINEKLFF
TRBD2	TRBV11-3	-	TRBJ2-2	15	TGTGCCAGCAGCCCCTGGACTAGCGGGACCGGGGAGCTGTTTTTT	CASSPWTSGTGELFF
TRBD1	TRBV5-1	once	TRBJ1-4	14	TGCGCCAGCAGCTCGGGACAGGGGGATGAAAAACTGTTTTTT	CASSSGQGDEKLFF
TRBD2	TRBV9	-	TRBJ2-3	20	TGTGCCAGCAGCGGCCGGATTATTCCGGGACTAGCGGGGGACACAGATACGCAGTATTTT	CASSGRIIPGLAGDTDTQYF
TRBD1	TRBV27	-	TRBJ2-7	16	TGTGCCAGCAGTTCGGCCGACGGGGACAGTCCACACGAGCAGTACTTC	CASSSADGDSPHEQYF
-	TRBV6-5	-	TRBJ2-3	13	TGTGCCAGCACCGTTCCGTCCACAGATACGCAGTATTTT	CASTVPSTDTQYF
-	TRBV28	once	TRBJ2-7	13	TGTGCCAGCAGTTCAGGACAAGGCTACAAGCAGTACTTC	CASSSGQGYKQYF
-	TRBV29-1	once	TRBJ2-7	12	TGCAGCGTTGAGTCTGGGCCAAGGGGGCAGTACTTC	CSVESGPRGQYF
-	TRBV7-2	-	TRBJ2-3	15	TGTGCCAGCAGCTTTAACCAGCGGACTGGCTATACGCAGTATTTT	CASSFNQRTGYTQYF
-	TRBV29-1	-	TRBJ1-3	12	TGCAGCGTTGTAACAGCTGGAAACACCATATATTTT	CSVVTAGNTIYF
TRBD1	TRBV2	-	TRBJ1-1	16	TGTGCCAGCAGCGAAACAGGGGGCGGAATGAACACTGAAGCTTTCTTT	CASSETGGGMNTEAFF
TRBD2	TRBV7-3	-	TRBJ2-3	17	TGTGCCAGCAGCTTAACGCCCTCGCGGGAGATTACAGATACGCAGTATTTT	CASSLTPSREITDTQYF
TRBD2	TRBV7-3	-	TRBJ2-1	15	TGTGCCAGCAGCTTAACTAGCGGGGGGGTCATGGAGCAGTTCTTC	CASSLTSGGVMEQFF
TRBD1	TRBV15	-	TRBJ1-2	14	TGTGCCACCAGCAGAGTACAGGGGTTTGGTGGCTACACCTTC	CATSRVQGFGGYTF
-	TRBV28	-	TRBJ2-5	15	TGTGCCAGCAGTTTCAGGATCTGGGGGCGTGAGACCCAGTACTTC	CASSFRIWGRETQYF
-	TRBV5-1	-	TRBJ2-5	14	TGCGCCAGCAGCTCCAATGCGGGTAGACAGACCCAGTACTTC	CASSSNAGRQTQYF
TRBD1	TRBV28	-	TRBJ2-7	15	TGTGCCAGCAGTTCCCGGACCGGGACAGGAGGCGAGCAGTACTTC	CASSSRTGTGGEQYF
-	TRBV7-2	-	TRBJ1-2	14	TGTGCCAGCAGCTTGGGGGAGGGACGCTATGGCTACACCTTC	CASSLGEGRYGYTF
TRBD2	TRBV7-2	-	TRBJ2-7	14	TGTGCCAGCAGCTTAGTTCTAGCGGGAGGCGAGCAGTACTTC	CASSLVLAGGEQYF
-	TRBV29-1	-	TRBJ2-7	13	TGCAGCGTTGTCGGTTCCGGGGGTGGCGAGCAGTACTTC	CSVVGSGGGEQYF
-	TRBV7-2	-	TRBJ2-3	16	TGTGCCAGCAGCTTAGAGACAGTCCCTAGCACAGATACGCAGTATTTT	CASSLETVPSTDTQYF
-	TRBV5-1	-	TRBJ1-3	15	TGCGCCAGCAGCTTGGGACACAACTCTGGAAACACCATATATTTT	CASSLGHNSGNTIYF
-	TRBV5-4	-	TRBJ2-7	15	TGTGCCAGCAGCCCCAGGGGAGGGGATGGTGGCGAGCAGTACTTC	CASSPRGGDGGEQYF